Ten or more counts support the clone carrying this T cell receptor (beta chain). This sample is drawn from a study of prognosis after radiotherapy for stage I lung cancer. In the study overall: Recruitment took place in Nanjing, China, where patients with stage I non-small cell lung cancer were enrolled between early 2018 and January 2019.

TCR beta CDR3 was amplified from genomic DNA by two-round multiplex PCR. Primers were specific to each TRBV and TRBJ gene in first-round PCR. Via MiXCR, TCRdb re-called the multiplex PCR reads, giving one row per CDR3 protein. The sample lists 51,000 or so distinct CDR3 sequences, approximately 35% seen once, with roughly 8.3% in the top ten. Germline CDR1 KGHDR, CDR2 SFDVKD. The CDR3 runs 13 residues. With 5 bases removed from V and 0 bases from J, the gap between germline ends came to 7 bases. The source is a donor older than 45 with non-small cell lung cancer. This rearrangement joins TRBV24-1 to TRBJ2-7; D is ambiguous. The sample was PBMCs, taken before or after stereotactic body radiation therapy (not recorded which). The CDR3 loop is CATSGGVSYEQYF. CDR3 DNA sequence: TGTGCCACCAGTGGGGGTGTCTCCTACGAGCAGTACTTC.